The present TCR beta chain was sequenced within a study of T cell changes during pregnancy in multiple sclerosis. Sequencing was performed with immunoSEQ multiplex PCR; in TCRdb, only in-frame clones are kept and a portion is missing. The sample carries some 100,000 clones, 91% recorded once. This CDR3 is 15 amino acids long. CDR1 is SGDLS, CDR2 YYNGEE, per germline. Trimming took off 2 bases at V and 6 bases at J, with 15 bases between the two ends. This TCR was sampled from a female donor with multiple sclerosis, enrolled in a pregnancy study. The source was peripheral blood, collected in the second trimester of pregnancy. V is TRBV9 and J is TRBJ1-5; D perhaps matches TRBD1 (5 bases). CDR3 sequence reads: CASSVSPGQGQPQHF. CDR3 nucleotide sequence: TGTGCCAGCAGCGTCTCTCCGGGCCAGGGTCAGCCCCAGCATTTT.